A selection of T cell receptor beta chains follows, all from one sample in a study of tumor and adjacent non-tumor tissue in lung cancer. TCRdb analysed the multiplex PCR reads with MiXCR anew, one entry per CDR3 protein. The sample contains under 100,000 distinct CDR3 sequences, around three fifths of which appear only once. Sequenced: lung tumor tissue. These receptors came from a man aged 65 to 85 with non-small cell lung cancer. The CDR3 runs from the conserved cysteine through the conserved F or W. Clone size is given for some rows only: seen once, a few or many times, or a class if the clone is expanded.

clone size	J gene	V gene	CDR3 length	CDR3 protein
few	TRBJ1-6	TRBV12-3/TRBV12-4	12	CASSLSYSPLHF
many	TRBJ2-7	TRBV4-1	16	CASSQGQGARTGEQYF
medium-sized	TRBJ2-2	TRBV11-3	14	CASSLGPLTGELFF
-	TRBJ1-6	TRBV11-2	14	CVSTGADAHSPFHF
many	TRBJ2-1	TRBV5-4	14	CASSWGLAGAGQFF
few	TRBJ2-7	TRBV28	16	CASRSVPSGGNYEQYF
-	TRBJ2-7	TRBV7-8	17	CASSLYGWRVAGGEQYF
few	TRBJ2-2	TRBV29-1	11	CSVRQSGELFF
-	TRBJ2-3	TRBV24-1	17	CATSDFGWSVGTDTQYF
-	TRBJ2-1	TRBV5-1	17	CASSSHKGATSHNEHFF
-	TRBJ2-1	TRBV11-2	16	CASSLGKGGTYDEQFF
-	TRBJ2-1	TRBV6-2/TRBV6-3	17	CASQIYEGLAGVNEQFF
many	TRBJ2-7	TRBV7-9	12	CASSFGQYEQYF
-	TRBJ1-3	TRBV10-3	20	CAIGGSRLRYRTGSGNTIYF
-	TRBJ2-1	TRBV20-1	15	CSASSGGDPYNEQFF
many	TRBJ2-7	TRBV11-1	15	CASSTHSGGASEQYF
once	TRBJ1-5	TRBV6-1	15	CASSGNRCVAQPQHF
once	TRBJ2-1	TRBV28	17	CASRQLRQRGIYNEQFF
-	-	TRBV10-1	14	CTSSYSGRKGEQYF
-	TRBJ1-2	TRBV28	12	CGSSLSHGGYTF
-	TRBJ2-2	TRBV11-2	15	CASRQHSTNTGGLLF
many	TRBJ2-3	TRBV6-1	12	CASSAQSATQYF
-	TRBJ2-5	TRBV11-1	19	CVSSLRTGLARWYQETQYF
-	TRBJ2-5	TRBV11-1	15	CASSTRETGQETQYF
-	TRBJ1-1	TRBV10-3	14	CAIMQGAGGTEVFF
once	TRBJ2-2	TRBV11-2	15	CASGLSTPGVEELFF
-	TRBJ1-6	TRBV7-9	14	CASSPVGPWVPLHF
-	TRBJ1-1	TRBV20-1	15	CSARVAQGKGSEAFF
-	TRBJ2-7	TRBV10-3	13	CAIRVAGSHEQYF
-	TRBJ2-3	TRBV21-1	18	CASSHRESGIRSTDTQYF
-	TRBJ2-1	TRBV14	17	CVSSPQGQGVSYNEQFF
-	TRBJ2-2	TRBV28	14	CASSFEWNTGELFF
few	TRBJ1-2	TRBV5-1	13	CASSPRTDYGYTF
once	TRBJ2-1	TRBV20-1	13	CNAHRTVTNEQFF
-	TRBJ2-5	TRBV4-1	15	CASNQVVSRGETQYF
-	TRBJ2-1	TRBV11-2	16	CASSFETASIMDEQFF
-	TRBJ2-1	TRBV11-2	20	CATSLRGGAGRLAGYNEQFF
-	TRBJ1-5	TRBV19	15	CASSIRLYSNQPQHF
-	TRBJ2-2	TRBV11-2	16	CANSLQGTLVAGELFF
-	TRBJ2-7	TRBV7-8	14	CARCSAGTAYEQYF
-	TRBJ1-1	TRBV10-2	19	CASSPGPFEGRVMNAEAFF
many	TRBJ1-4	TRBV20-1	14	CSARESPLSRKLFF
-	TRBJ2-1	TRBV5-6	13	CASSSDRAGRQFF
many	TRBJ2-1	TRBV6-6	12	CASVEGGDEQFF
many	TRBJ2-3	TRBV4-1	15	CASSLDRSSTDTQYF
-	TRBJ2-3	TRBV7-9	15	CGSSRDGSHSATQYF
-	TRBJ2-3	TRBV29-1	14	CSSRGRFGTDTQYF
many	TRBJ1-2	TRBV10-3	13	CAISESLAHGYTF
-	TRBJ2-7	TRBV12-3/TRBV12-4	14	CASSLGGGSHEQYF
-	TRBJ2-1	TRBV11-3	12	CANSPESDEQFF